What follows is one T cell receptor (beta chain) and its context. As yet, its antigen is unknown. Specified time point: after neoadjuvant nivolumab, at surgical resection. Blood cells were analyzed directly, without culture or expansion. These data belong to a study of neoadjuvant anti-PD-1 for oral cavity cancer. Study context: Non-progressing patients received a fourth nivolumab dose near day 43, then surgery on days 50-56.

The study, taken as a whole, reports: PBMC Gini-index clonality exceeded responders' in non-responders post-nivolumab.

V trimming: 5 bases; J trimming: 4 bases; junction bases outside the gene matches: 8. Looked up from germline, CDR1 is SGHRS and CDR2 is YFSETQ. This CDR3 is built from 15 residues. Profiled with immunoSEQ multiplex PCR; TCRdb holds only in-frame clones, not every one. The data show some 7,700 clones, 70% seen once. The source of this sequence is a person aged 35-79 years with oral cavity squamous cell carcinoma. Here the sequenced sample was PBMCs, taken after nivolumab (anti-PD-1) treatment. The chain employs TRBV5-1 and TRBJ2-1; TRBD2 agrees at 8 bases. In DNA, the CDR3 is TGCGCCAGCAGAGTCGGGGGGGCCATGTACAATGAGCAGTTCTTC. Amino acid sequence: CASRVGGAMYNEQFF.